This T cell receptor beta chain was recorded in a study of T-cell memory formation after mild COVID-19. TCRdb redid the calling of the 5' RACE reads with MiXCR, one entry per CDR3 protein. The sample consists of some 150,000 distinct CDR3 sequences, less than 20% of them appearing once. This CDR3 has 16 residues. V was clipped by 5 bases and J by 2 bases; unmatched bases: 9. Germline V gives CDR1 SGHTA, CDR2 FQGNSA. In its sample, this clonotype was seen once. This TCR came from an adult woman who had mild COVID-19 (a few samples of this study predate the infection). Cell type and time point are not known. The sequencing sample was made of PBMCs or a T cell subset sorted from them (not recorded which). The chain is built from TRBV7-2 and TRBJ2-7, with TRBD1 matching over 10 bases. CDR3 nucleotide sequence: TGTGCCAGCAGCCCCACCGGGACAGGGGTTCCCTACGAGCAGTACTTC. Translation: CASSPTGTGVPYEQYF.